One and the same sample provided the 15 T cell receptor beta chains below, sequenced in a study of blood T cell repertoires in COVID-19. Using immunoSEQ multiplex PCR, the repertoire was profiled, and TCRdb retains in-frame clones only, with some absent. The sample yields about 68,000 clones, roughly three quarters seen once. The sample taken for sequencing was peripheral blood. Source of these receptors: a human donor in a cohort sampled during active COVID-19.

The chain is built from TRBV14 and TRBJ2-3; possibly TRBD1 for D (6 bases). V was shortened by 5 bases and J by 0 bases, with 15 bases between the two germline ends. CDR1 is SGHDN, CDR2 FVKESK, per germline. There are 16 residues in the CDR3. As DNA, the CDR3 is TGTGCCAGCAGCGCTACAGGGTACACTAGCACAGATACGCAGTATTTT. Residues: CASSATGYTSTDTQYF. Using reference TRBV14 and TRBJ2-3 for the parts outside the CDR3, the full variable domain is EAGVTQFPSHSVIEKGQTVTLRCDPISGHDNLYWYRRVMGKEIKFLLHFVKESKQDESGMPNNRFLAERTGGTYSTLKVQPAELEDSGVYFCASSATGYTSTDTQYFGPGTRLTVL.

The chain joins TRBV13 to TRBJ2-6, with a tentative D call TRBD2 (7 bases). CDR1 and CDR2 from the germline V gene are PRHDT and FYEKMQ (reference sequence). The CDR3 has 17 amino acids. Trimming removed 5 bases from V and 2 bases from J, with 16 bases in between. CDR3 sequence: CASSQRWGGAGANVLTF. The CDR3 bases are TGTGCCAGCAGCCAAAGATGGGGGGGCGCTGGGGCCAACGTCCTGACTTTC.

This sequence joins TRBV18 and TRBJ1-4, with D possibly TRBD1 on 6 matching bases. CDR1 is KGHSH and CDR2 is LQKENI in the germline V gene. CDR3 length equals 15 residues. V was cut by 3 bases and J by 7 bases, with 15 bases left in between. The DNA for the CDR3 is TGTGCCAGCTCACCCCGAGAACAGGGCGGTGAAAAACTGTTTTTT. Encoded protein: CASSPREQGGEKLFF.

This sequence joins TRBV11-3 and TRBJ2-5; 9 positions agree with TRBD2. Germline CDR1 SGHNT, CDR2 YENEEA. The V segment lost 1 base and the J segment 1 base; nucleotides outside the gene matches: 7. This CDR3 region has 17 residues. The chain's CDR3 is CASSLGRTSGPQETQYF. CDR3 coding DNA: TGTGCCAGCAGCTTAGGGAGAACTAGCGGGCCCCAAGAGACCCAGTACTTC.

This clone has a handful of counts. The rearrangement uses TRBV15 and TRBJ1-1; D remains unclear. This CDR3 has 13 residues. CDR1 is LNHNV and CDR2 is YYDKDF in the germline V gene (reference sequence). The V end was cut by 6 bases, the J end by 4 bases, with 12 bases between. The CDR3 is CATSPEWSTEAFF. CDR3 bases: TGTGCCACCAGTCCCGAGTGGAGCACTGAAGCTTTCTTT.

The chain links TRBV7-2 to TRBJ1-2, with a weak D call TRBD1 (5 bases). The CDR3 length is 15 residues. Germline V CDR1 and CDR2: SGHTA, FQGNSA. Trimming pared 1 base from V and 1 base from J, leaving 10 bases between. The CDR3 DNA sequence: TGTGCCAGCAGCTTAGATGCAGGGTTTAACTATGGCTACACCTTC. Protein: CASSLDAGFNYGYTF.

Written as DNA, the CDR3 is TGTGCCAGCAGTTTTTTAGCGGGGGGGCCGCGTACCGGGGAGCTGTTTTTT. Amino acid sequence: CASSFLAGGPRTGELFF. The chain combines TRBV6-2 or TRBV6-3 with TRBJ2-2; 11 bases line up with TRBD2. Trimming took 4 bases from V and 5 from J; bases not matched to a gene: 9. From germline, CDR1 is MNHEY and CDR2 SVGEGT. This CDR3 is built from 17 residues.

CDR3 in DNA: TGCGCCAGCAGCGACACTAGCGGGGCTTCCTACGAGCAGTACTTC. Translation: CASSDTSGASYEQYF. J is TRBJ2-7 and V is TRBV5-1, with 10 positions matching TRBD2. The germline V gene has CDR1 SGHRS and CDR2 YFSETQ. This CDR3 has 15 amino acids. J was trimmed by 1 base and V by 4 bases; bases with no gene match: 5.

V and J are TRBV6-5 and TRBJ2-5; 9 bases agree with TRBD1. The J segment lost 5 bases and the V segment lost 8 bases, leaving 6 bases of the junction unmatched. Looked up from germline, CDR1 is MNHEY and CDR2 is SVGAGI. The CDR3 consists of 13 residues. CDR3 coding DNA: TGTGCCAGCCCCAAGGACAGGGGTGAGACCCAGTACTTC. Translated, it gives CASPKDRGETQYF.

J is TRBJ2-1 and V is TRBV19; 10 bases are a match to TRBD1. V lost 5 bases and J lost 4; bases outside the gene matches: 8. CDR1 and CDR2 (germline): LNHDA, SQIVND (reference sequence). The CDR3 totals 16 residues. CDR3 in amino acids: CASSVLTGQGYNEQFF. Here the CDR3 DNA reads TGTGCCAGTAGTGTTCTGACGGGACAGGGGTACAATGAGCAGTTCTTC.

The chain combines TRBV7-9 with TRBJ1-4, with D unresolved. Germline V CDR1 and CDR2: SEHNR, FQNEAQ (reference sequence). Deletions cut 3 bases from V and 7 bases from J, with 6 bases between. The CDR3 covers 12 residues. As DNA, the CDR3 is TGTGCCAGCAGCTTTGGCGGTGAAAAACTGTTTTTT. Residues: CASSFGGEKLFF.

The genes are TRBV7-4 and TRBJ2-3; TRBD2 aligns across 12 bases. Trimming removed 4 bases from V and 3 bases from J; junction bases left unmatched: 5. From germline, CDR1 is SGHVT and CDR2 SQSDAQ. There are 16 residues in the CDR3. For the CDR3, the DNA is TGTGCCAGCAGCTGCGGACTAGCGGGACTGACAGATACGCAGTATTTT. Translating it yields CASSCGLAGLTDTQYF. Using reference TRBV7-4 and TRBJ2-3 for the parts outside the CDR3, the full variable domain is GAGVSQSPRYKVAKRGRDVALRCDSISGHVTLYWYRQTLGQGSEVLTYSQSDAQRDKSGRPSGRFSAERPERSVSTLKIQRTEQGDSAVYLCASSCGLAGLTDTQYFGPGTRLTVL.

This chain connects TRBV2 to TRBJ1-3; D possibly corresponds to TRBD1 (5 bases). The germline V and J ends were trimmed by 8 bases and 0 bases, with 11 bases remaining between them. The length of the CDR3 is 14 residues. CDR1 and CDR2 from the germline V gene are SNHLY and FYNNEI. This chain's CDR3 is CASQRGVSGNTIYF. The CDR3 DNA reads TGTGCCAGCCAACGGGGGGTCTCTGGAAACACCATATATTTT.

This chain joins TRBV18 and TRBJ2-5, with 13 bases that match TRBD2. J was trimmed by 3 bases and V by 2 bases; bases with no gene match: 12. The CDR3 is 19 amino acids. CDR1 and CDR2 from the germline V gene are KGHSH and LQKENI. The CDR3 is CASSPISPLLAGGEETQYF. CDR3 DNA sequence: TGTGCCAGCTCACCAATATCCCCTCTACTAGCGGGGGGGGAAGAGACCCAGTACTTC.

The genes are TRBV29-1 and TRBJ2-3; no reliable D call. V gave up 0 bases and J gave up 0 bases, with 10 bases separating them. This CDR3 comprises 15 residues. Germline values: CDR1 SQVTM, CDR2 ANQGSEA. DNA of the CDR3: TGCAGCGTTGAAGATCCCACGACTAGCACAGATACGCAGTATTTT. As protein: CSVEDPTTSTDTQYF.